Listed below are T cell receptor beta chains from one sample, sequenced in a study of Graves' ophthalmopathy and Graves' hyperthyroidism. Each CDR3 protein is one row after TCRdb ran MiXCR on the multiplex PCR reads. The sample has 1 million to 1.3 million distinct CDR3 sequences, about two fifths seen once. The specimen was peripheral blood or thyroid tissue (not recorded which). These receptors all come from an adult man with Graves' hyperthyroidism. Both conserved end residues are part of each CDR3. D genes are given only for firm matches. Some rows mark clone size as missing; the rest say once, few, many or name a class of expanded clone.

clone size: few
D gene: TRBD1
J gene: TRBJ2-2
V gene: TRBV29-1
CDR3 DNA: TGCAGCGTCATCCCCCAGGGGGCTTTTGGCGGGGAGCTGTTTTTT
CDR3 protein: CSVIPQGAFGGELFF

clone size: NA
D gene: NA
J gene: TRBJ2-7
V gene: TRBV10-3
CDR3 DNA: TGTGCCATCAGTCTCGGGAGCCAGGACGAGCAGTACTTC
CDR3 protein: CAISLGSQDEQYF

clone size: many
D gene: NA
J gene: TRBJ1-1
V gene: TRBV10-3
CDR3 DNA: TGTGCCATCAGTGAGTCTCAGCACACTGAAGCTTTCTTT
CDR3 protein: CAISESQHTEAFF

clone size: NA
D gene: NA
J gene: TRBJ1-4
V gene: TRBV20-1
CDR3 DNA: TGCAGTGCTAGAGATGCGGGACTAGCGGAAAAACTGTTTTTT
CDR3 protein: CSARDAGLAEKLFF

clone size: NA
D gene: NA
J gene: TRBJ1-1
V gene: TRBV10-1
CDR3 DNA: TGCGCCAGCAGCTTTGGAGTGCCCGGGGTCACTGAAGCTTTCTTT
CDR3 protein: CASSFGVPGVTEAFF

clone size: many
D gene: NA
J gene: TRBJ1-1
V gene: TRBV7-9
CDR3 DNA: TGTGCCAGCAGCTTACTGTTGACTGAAGCTTTCTTT
CDR3 protein: CASSLLLTEAFF

clone size: NA
D gene: TRBD1
J gene: TRBJ2-7
V gene: TRBV19
CDR3 DNA: TGTGCCAGTTCCATCAGGGGGCGCTACGAGCAGTACTTC
CDR3 protein: CASSIRGRYEQYF

clone size: NA
D gene: NA
J gene: TRBJ2-6
V gene: TRBV15
CDR3 DNA: TGTGCCACCAGCTCAGGGGCCGGGGCCAACGTCCTGACTTTC
CDR3 protein: CATSSGAGANVLTF

clone size: NA
D gene: TRBD1
J gene: TRBJ1-1
V gene: TRBV7-9
CDR3 DNA: TGTGCCAGCAGTAAGGGACAGGGTCGGATTAGCACTGAAGCTTTCTTT
CDR3 protein: CASSKGQGRISTEAFF

clone size: NA
D gene: TRBD1
J gene: TRBJ1-1
V gene: TRBV4-3
CDR3 DNA: TGCGCCAGCAGCCAAGTAGTCGGACAGGGGAACACTGAAGCTTTCTTT
CDR3 protein: CASSQVVGQGNTEAFF

clone size: many
D gene: NA
J gene: TRBJ2-7
V gene: TRBV2
CDR3 DNA: TGTGCCTCACAGGATTCATCCTACGAGCAGTACTTC
CDR3 protein: CASQDSSYEQYF

clone size: many
D gene: NA
J gene: TRBJ1-1
V gene: TRBV2
CDR3 DNA: TGTGCCACCGATATGGGTTGGGGCACTGAAGCTTTCTTT
CDR3 protein: CATDMGWGTEAFF

clone size: NA
D gene: NA
J gene: TRBJ1-3
V gene: TRBV4-2
CDR3 DNA: TGTGGAAGTGGGAGCTCATCTGGAAACACCATATATTTT
CDR3 protein: CGSGSSSGNTIYF

clone size: NA
D gene: NA
J gene: TRBJ2-7
V gene: TRBV6-5
CDR3 DNA: TGTGCCAGCAGTTCCCCTGCCGGGACACTCTACGAGCAGTACTTC
CDR3 protein: CASSSPAGTLYEQYF

clone size: once
D gene: NA
J gene: TRBJ2-5
V gene: TRBV29-1
CDR3 DNA: TGCAGCGTTGCGGGAGCGTCAGAGACCCAGTACTTC
CDR3 protein: CSVAGASETQYF

clone size: few
D gene: TRBD1
J gene: TRBJ2-3
V gene: TRBV7-9
CDR3 DNA: TGTGCCAGCAGCACGACTGGACAGGGTTCAGATACGCAGTATTTT
CDR3 protein: CASSTTGQGSDTQYF

clone size: many
D gene: NA
J gene: TRBJ1-6
V gene: TRBV19
CDR3 DNA: TGTGCCAGTAGTATAGATCCCGGGACCCGGGATTCACCCCTCCACTTT
CDR3 protein: CASSIDPGTRDSPLHF

clone size: NA
D gene: NA
J gene: TRBJ2-5
V gene: TRBV12-3/TRBV12-4
CDR3 DNA: TGTGCCAGCAGAACGTCGGAGACCCAGTACTTC
CDR3 protein: CASRTSETQYF

clone size: many
D gene: TRBD1
J gene: TRBJ1-1
V gene: TRBV11-2
CDR3 DNA: TGTGCCAGCAGCCCACAGGGGGCAAGCACTGAAGCTTTCTTT
CDR3 protein: CASSPQGASTEAFF

clone size: few
D gene: NA
J gene: TRBJ1-3
V gene: TRBV13
CDR3 DNA: TGTGCCGGAAGGAGCTCTGGAAACACCATATATTTT
CDR3 protein: CAGRSSGNTIYF

clone size: NA
D gene: NA
J gene: TRBJ1-3
V gene: TRBV9
CDR3 DNA: TGTGCCAGCAGCGTAGGATCCGGGGCTGGAAACACCATATATTTT
CDR3 protein: CASSVGSGAGNTIYF

clone size: NA
D gene: TRBD2
J gene: TRBJ2-5
V gene: TRBV15
CDR3 DNA: TGTGCCACCAGCAGCGGGGTGGGTAGCGGGGGCATGAAGACCCAGTACTTC
CDR3 protein: CATSSGVGSGGMKTQYF

clone size: many
D gene: NA
J gene: TRBJ1-6
V gene: TRBV25-1
CDR3 DNA: TGTGCCAGGGGGGGGGCGGCCAATTCACCCCTCCACTTT
CDR3 protein: CARGGAANSPLHF

clone size: NA
D gene: NA
J gene: TRBJ2-5
V gene: TRBV14
CDR3 DNA: TGTGCCAGTAGCCAAGTCGAAGCCATAGAGACCCAGTACTTC
CDR3 protein: CASSQVEAIETQYF

clone size: few
D gene: NA
J gene: TRBJ1-2
V gene: TRBV6-5
CDR3 DNA: TGTGCCAGCACCTCGGTAGGGGATGGCTACACCTTC
CDR3 protein: CASTSVGDGYTF

clone size: NA
D gene: NA
J gene: TRBJ1-5
V gene: TRBV30
CDR3 DNA: TGTGCCTGGAGTTTGCAGCCCAATCAGCCCCAGCATTTT
CDR3 protein: CAWSLQPNQPQHF

clone size: few
D gene: NA
J gene: TRBJ1-4
V gene: TRBV19
CDR3 DNA: TGTGCCTGGAGTGGGGTAGCAGGGGTATTTGGAAAACTGTTTTTT
CDR3 protein: CAWSGVAGVFGKLFF

clone size: many
D gene: NA
J gene: TRBJ2-7
V gene: TRBV10-3
CDR3 DNA: TGTGCCAGCAGCTGGGGCAGGGGCACCTACGAGCAGTACTTC
CDR3 protein: CASSWGRGTYEQYF

clone size: NA
D gene: TRBD1
J gene: TRBJ2-7
V gene: TRBV5-1
CDR3 DNA: TGCGCCAGTGGACAGGGGCGTAGCTCCTACGAGCAGTACTTC
CDR3 protein: CASGQGRSSYEQYF

clone size: many
D gene: TRBD1
J gene: TRBJ1-5
V gene: TRBV10-3
CDR3 DNA: TGTGCCATCAGTGAGACAGGGGAAGGGAATCAGCCCCAGCATTTT
CDR3 protein: CAISETGEGNQPQHF

clone size: NA
D gene: TRBD1
J gene: TRBJ1-2
V gene: TRBV7-8
CDR3 DNA: TGTGCCAGCAGGTCTGGGACAGGGGTGGCCTATGGCTACACCTTC
CDR3 protein: CASRSGTGVAYGYTF

clone size: NA
D gene: TRBD1
J gene: TRBJ2-3
V gene: TRBV11-2
CDR3 DNA: TGTGCCAGCAGTGCAGGGGGCCGCGGAGATACGCAGTATTTT
CDR3 protein: CASSAGGRGDTQYF

clone size: many
D gene: TRBD1
J gene: TRBJ1-3
V gene: TRBV19
CDR3 DNA: TGTGCCAGCCGGACCGACAGGGTTTCTGGAAACACCATATATTTT
CDR3 protein: CASRTDRVSGNTIYF

clone size: many
D gene: TRBD1
J gene: TRBJ2-7
V gene: TRBV20-1
CDR3 DNA: TGCAGTGCTAGAGAGGGACAGGGATACTACGAGCAGTACTTC
CDR3 protein: CSAREGQGYYEQYF

clone size: NA
D gene: NA
J gene: TRBJ2-7
V gene: TRBV7-8
CDR3 DNA: TGTGCCAGCAGCCTCGGAATGGGCGAGCAGTACTTC
CDR3 protein: CASSLGMGEQYF

clone size: few
D gene: NA
J gene: TRBJ2-2
V gene: TRBV5-5
CDR3 DNA: TGTGCCAGCAGCCAACGACAGGTCGCGAACACCGGGGAGCTGTTTTTT
CDR3 protein: CASSQRQVANTGELFF

clone size: NA
D gene: TRBD1
J gene: TRBJ2-5
V gene: TRBV20-1
CDR3 DNA: TGCAGTGCTTTGCGGGGGGACAGGGGGCAGTACTTC
CDR3 protein: CSALRGDRGQYF

clone size: NA
D gene: TRBD1
J gene: TRBJ2-1
V gene: TRBV15
CDR3 DNA: TGTGCCACCAGCAGCTCCCGGCAGGGGGCGGCTGAGCAGTTCTTC
CDR3 protein: CATSSSRQGAAEQFF

clone size: NA
D gene: NA
J gene: TRBJ1-6
V gene: TRBV7-2
CDR3 DNA: TGTGCCAGCAGTTCGATGCCCCTTCTCCCGACCCTCCACTTT
CDR3 protein: CASSSMPLLPTLHF

clone size: NA
D gene: TRBD2
J gene: TRBJ2-7
V gene: TRBV7-2
CDR3 DNA: TGTGCCAGCAGCCCCTATGGGGACTACCGCAATGAGCAGTACTTC
CDR3 protein: CASSPYGDYRNEQYF

clone size: NA
D gene: NA
J gene: TRBJ2-7
V gene: TRBV25-1
CDR3 DNA: TGTGCCAGCAGCCCAGGTACAGGTCGACCTCTGGACGAGCAGTACTTC
CDR3 protein: CASSPGTGRPLDEQYF

clone size: many
D gene: NA
J gene: TRBJ2-7
V gene: TRBV29-1
CDR3 DNA: TGCAGCGTTGAAGATCGTGAGGGTCGTGTCTACGAGCAGTACTTC
CDR3 protein: CSVEDREGRVYEQYF

clone size: few
D gene: NA
J gene: TRBJ1-3
V gene: TRBV20-1
CDR3 DNA: TGCAGTGCTAGAGATAGGCTAAAGCCGGGAAACACCATATATTTT
CDR3 protein: CSARDRLKPGNTIYF

clone size: few
D gene: TRBD1
J gene: TRBJ1-2
V gene: TRBV10-3
CDR3 DNA: TGTGCCATCAGTGAGTCGAAGGGGGCGGAATATGGCTACACCTTC
CDR3 protein: CAISESKGAEYGYTF

clone size: NA
D gene: TRBD1
J gene: TRBJ1-5
V gene: TRBV29-1
CDR3 DNA: TGCAGCGTCCAGGTGGGGACAGGGGTTGCCAATCAGCCCCAGCATTTT
CDR3 protein: CSVQVGTGVANQPQHF

clone size: many
D gene: TRBD2
J gene: TRBJ2-7
V gene: TRBV7-8
CDR3 DNA: TGTGCCAGCAGCGTCCAAAACGGACTAGTTGGCGAGCAGTACTTC
CDR3 protein: CASSVQNGLVGEQYF

clone size: many
D gene: NA
J gene: TRBJ1-4
V gene: TRBV25-1
CDR3 DNA: TGTGCCAGCAGCGATATTTGGGCCGCTAATGAAAAACTGTTTTTT
CDR3 protein: CASSDIWAANEKLFF

clone size: NA
D gene: TRBD2
J gene: TRBJ2-2
V gene: TRBV11-2
CDR3 DNA: TGTGCCAGCAGCCGTCTAAGCGGGAGGGGCACCGGGGAGCTGTTTTTT
CDR3 protein: CASSRLSGRGTGELFF

clone size: NA
D gene: NA
J gene: TRBJ2-5
V gene: TRBV29-1
CDR3 DNA: TGCAGCCATGGGACTCACGGGCAAGAGACCCAGTACTTC
CDR3 protein: CSHGTHGQETQYF

clone size: many
D gene: NA
J gene: TRBJ1-2
V gene: TRBV20-1
CDR3 DNA: TGCAGTGCTAGCATTGGTGGGGCTGACTATGGCTACACCTTC
CDR3 protein: CSASIGGADYGYTF

clone size: NA
D gene: TRBD1
J gene: TRBJ1-6
V gene: TRBV11-2
CDR3 DNA: TGTGCCAGCAGGTATCCGGGACAGGGGGCACCCCTCCACTTT
CDR3 protein: CASRYPGQGAPLHF

clone size: NA
D gene: NA
J gene: TRBJ1-1
V gene: TRBV12-3/TRBV12-4
CDR3 DNA: TGTGCCAGCAGTCCGGACGGGAACACTGAAGCTTACTTT
CDR3 protein: CASSPDGNTEAYF

clone size: NA
D gene: TRBD1
J gene: TRBJ2-2
V gene: TRBV29-1
CDR3 DNA: TGCAGCGTTGACAGGGGGATGAACACCGGGGAGCTGTTTTTT
CDR3 protein: CSVDRGMNTGELFF

clone size: few
D gene: NA
J gene: TRBJ2-7
V gene: TRBV7-2
CDR3 DNA: TGTGCCAGCAGCCAAACCCCCAACTACGAGCAGTACTTC
CDR3 protein: CASSQTPNYEQYF

clone size: NA
D gene: NA
J gene: TRBJ2-7
V gene: TRBV29-1
CDR3 DNA: TGCAGCGTTGAAGACGGTGGCGTAGCCTACGAGCAGTACTTC
CDR3 protein: CSVEDGGVAYEQYF

clone size: many
D gene: NA
J gene: TRBJ1-2
V gene: TRBV2
CDR3 DNA: TGTGCCAGCAGTGAAGGGACTGCGATTCGGTCCACCTTC
CDR3 protein: CASSEGTAIRSTF